Below are 23 T cell receptor beta chains sequenced from a single sample in a study of HIV-infected children after antiretroviral therapy interruption. Indicated treatment: PENTA 11 planned treatment interruption arm or continuous ART arm. A 3' RACE protocol on RNA, with unique molecular identifiers, produced the TCR library. MiXCR, applied by TCRdb to the 3' RACE reads, yields one record per CDR3 protein. The table has about 50,000 distinct CDR3 sequences, 4.3% seen once; the top ten hold 0.6% to 0.85%. This specimen consisted of CD45RA+ CD4+ T cells from PBMCs, pooled from several time points, obtained from a donor given antiretroviral therapy, either interrupted or continuous. The subset denotes: naive CD4+ CD45RA+ CD45RO- T cells. The origin of the receptors is a pool of human donors with HIV.

This clonotype was counted at least ten times. This chain joins TRBV2 and TRBJ1-4; D gene ambiguous. Germline V gene lookup returns CDR1 SNHLY and CDR2 FYNNEI. V lost 4 bases and J 7 bases, leaving 7 bases between the germline ends. The CDR3 runs to 12 residues. The CDR3, as DNA: TGTGCCAGCAGTGGATTTGGTGAAAAACTGTTTTTT. Its translation: CASSGFGEKLFF.

Here the CDR3 DNA reads TGTGCCAGCAGCTTATTCCAGGTTGAAGCTTTCTTT. This translates into CASSLFQVEAFF. The chain joins TRBV7-2 to TRBJ1-1; D is undetermined. V was shortened by 2 bases and J by 7 bases, with 8 bases between the two germline ends. The CDR3 consists of 12 residues. CDR1 is SGHTA and CDR2 is FQGNSA in the germline V gene.

At least ten counts were recorded for this clonotype. This rearrangement joins TRBV12-3 or TRBV12-4 to TRBJ1-5; D call uncertain. With 6 bases removed from V and 4 bases from J, the gap between germline ends came to 10 bases. The length of the CDR3 is 13 residues. CDR3 amino acids: CASSFDGNQPQHF. The CDR3 nucleotides read TGTGCCAGCAGCTTTGACGGTAATCAGCCCCAGCATTTT.

This clonotype came up many times. CDR3 region: CAISERDTQYF. DNA of the CDR3: TGTGCCATCAGTGAACGGGATACGCAGTATTTT. This sequence joins TRBV10-3 and TRBJ2-3; no definite D call. The CDR3 runs 11 residues. The germline V gene has CDR1 ENHRY and CDR2 SYGVKD. The ends were cut back, 3 bases at V and 6 bases at J, with 4 bases in the middle.

There are many counts of this clonotype. The J gene is TRBJ1-2, the V gene TRBV28; D gene unclear. CDR3 length: 13 amino acids. Trimming took 9 bases from V and 3 from J, leaving 14 bases between them. Germline V lookup: CDR1 MDHEN, CDR2 SYDVKM. CDR3 in DNA: TGTGCCAGTCTGGATAGAGGACACTATGGCTACACCTTC. This sequence encodes CASLDRGHYGYTF.

In its sample, this clonotype was seen many times. CDR3: CSARRGGNQPQHF. CDR3 DNA: TGCAGTGCTAGACGGGGAGGCAATCAGCCCCAGCATTTT. The chain couples TRBV20-1 to TRBJ1-5; D is unclear. V was clipped by 2 bases and J by 2 bases, with 7 bases between them. Per germline, CDR1 DFQATT and CDR2 SNEGSKA (reference sequence). The CDR3 contains 13 residues.

This clonotype rates as medium-sized (0.01 to 0.1%). The junction and the germline gene differ at one end; a read error may be behind it. The CDR3 region has the DNA TGTGCCAGCAGGAGGGCACCGGGACTAGAATATTTT. Its protein product is CASRRAPGLEYF. J is TRBJ1-5 and V is TRBV28; D perhaps matches TRBD1 (5 bases). This CDR3 spans 12 amino acids. Germline CDR1 reads MDHEN; CDR2 reads SYDVKM.

This clonotype has at least ten counts. CDR3 DNA: TGTGCCAGCAGCGTAGAACTAGCGGAACCCAATGAGCAGTTCTTC. Translation: CASSVELAEPNEQFF. The chain has TRBV9 and TRBJ2-1, with TRBD2 matching 8 bases. This CDR3 is 15 amino acids long. The V and J ends lost 0 bases and 6 bases, in that order; junction bases with no gene match: 5. From germline, CDR1 is SGDLS and CDR2 YYNGEE.

A few counts support this clonotype. The chain couples TRBV20-1 to TRBJ2-2, with a possible D match to TRBD1 (5 bases). Germline values: CDR1 DFQATT, CDR2 SNEGSKA (reference sequence). V was trimmed by 3 bases and J by 2 bases, leaving 10 bases between them. This CDR3 is 14 amino acids long. The CDR3 nucleotides read TGCAGTGCTAGGCGTCAGGGAAACACCGGGGAGCTGTTTTTT. Amino acids: CSARRQGNTGELFF.

This chain links TRBV3-1 with TRBJ2-5; maybe TRBD2 (5 bases). This CDR3 has 14 amino acids. Germline V gene data show CDR1 as LGHDT and CDR2 as YNNKEL (reference sequence). V lost 2 bases to trimming and J lost 4 bases, with 11 bases between them. The DNA for the CDR3 is TGTGCCAGCAGCCAAATGGAGGCATTAGAGACCCAGTACTTC. It encodes CASSQMEALETQYF.

The chain couples TRBV5-8 to TRBJ2-3; TRBD1 is a possible D gene (6 bases). Per the germline V gene, CDR1 is SGHTS and CDR2 is YDEGEE. The germline V and J ends were trimmed by 4 bases and 0 bases, with 15 bases remaining between them. CDR3 length: 16 residues. The CDR3, as DNA: TGTGCCAGCAGCCTTTCCCAGGGGCCTAGCACAGATACGCAGTATTTT. Translating gives CASSLSQGPSTDTQYF. The full variable domain, completed using reference TRBV5-8 and TRBJ2-3, is EAGVTQSPTHLIKTRGQQATLRCSPISGHTSVYWYQQALGLGLQFLLWYDEGEERNRGNFPPRFSGRQFPNYSSELNVNALELEDSALYLCASSLSQGPSTDTQYFGPGTRLTVL.

With respect to this clonotype: This could be a read error, since a much larger clone is one nucleotide away. V is TRBV28 and J is TRBJ2-7, with 10 bases lining up with TRBD1. Germline CDR1 and CDR2: MDHEN and SYDVKM. The CDR3 is 14 amino acids. The CDR3 DNA reads as TGTGTCAGTAAGACAGGGGGCAATAAGTACGAGCAGTACTTC. Translating it yields CVSKTGGNKYEQYF.

The chain is built from TRBV28 and TRBJ1-1, with D possibly matching TRBD1 (6 bases). The CDR3 extends over 14 amino acids. Germline V gene lookup returns CDR1 MDHEN and CDR2 SYDVKM. V was trimmed by 5 bases and J by 4 bases, leaving 14 bases between them. DNA for the CDR3: TGTGCCAGCAGTACCAGGGGTTTAGGCACTGAAGCTTTCTTT. This translates into CASSTRGLGTEAFF.

This clonotype was seen at least ten times. This chain connects TRBV14 to TRBJ1-6; no clear D gene. V was trimmed by 0 bases and J by 4 bases, leaving 7 bases between them. Germline V gene lookup returns CDR1 SGHDN and CDR2 FVKESK. CDR3 length equals 15 residues. In nucleotides, the CDR3 is TGTGCCAGCAGCCAAGAGGGGTGGTATAATTCACCCCTCCACTTT. Its protein is CASSQEGWYNSPLHF. The variable domain in full, with the rest retrieved from reference TRBV14 and TRBJ1-6, is EAGVTQFPSHSVIEKGQTVTLRCDPISGHDNLYWYRRVMGKEIKFLLHFVKESKQDESGMPNNRFLAERTGGTYSTLKVQPAELEDSGVYFCASSQEGWYNSPLHFGNGTRLTVT.

The genes are TRBV3-1 and TRBJ2-7; TRBD1 agrees at 7 bases. The J segment lost 7 bases and the V segment lost 3 bases, leaving 6 bases of the junction unmatched. This CDR3 is built from 13 residues. The germline CDR1 and CDR2 sequences are LGHDT and YNNKEL (reference sequence). This chain's CDR3 is CASSHLQGLEQYF. The CDR3 DNA reads as TGTGCCAGCAGCCACCTACAGGGGTTAGAGCAGTACTTC.

The V call is TRBV12-3 or TRBV12-4, the J call TRBJ2-7; 7 positions agree with TRBD1. The trim removed 6 bases at V and 0 bases at J, leaving 8 bases unmatched. This CDR3 is built from 15 residues. CDR3 region: CASSPGQEISYEQYF. CDR3 DNA: TGTGCCAGCAGCCCAGGACAGGAAATCTCCTACGAGCAGTACTTC.

This clonotype has ten or more counts. This chain connects TRBV5-1 to TRBJ2-7; D call uncertain. Trimming removed 2 bases from V and 2 bases from J, with 11 bases in between. The CDR3 consists of 14 residues. Germline values: CDR1 SGHRS, CDR2 YFSETQ. CDR3 in amino acids: CASSFRTETYEQYF. CDR3 sequence (DNA): TGCGCCAGCAGCTTTCGGACGGAAACCTACGAGCAGTACTTC.

This clonotype was recorded many times. The chain carries TRBV6-6 and TRBJ1-1; D uncertain. The CDR3 is 11 amino acids. CDR1 is MNHNY, CDR2 SVGAGI, per germline (reference sequence). V lost 7 bases to trimming and J lost 1 base, with 4 bases between them. The CDR3 DNA reads TGTGCCAGCACAGAGAACACTGAAGCTTTCTTT. Translated: CASTENTEAFF.

This clonotype was recorded many times. The chain employs TRBV20-1 and TRBJ2-2; TRBD1 matches 9 bases. With V trimmed by 6 bases and J by 4 bases, 15 bases remained unmatched. Germline V lookup: CDR1 DFQATT, CDR2 SNEGSKA (reference sequence). The CDR3 runs to 17 residues. The CDR3 DNA sequence: TGCAGTGCCATCCCCGCCAAGAGACAGGGGGGCACCGGGGAGCTGTTTTTT. Translated, it gives CSAIPAKRQGGTGELFF.

J is TRBJ2-1 and V is TRBV7-6, with TRBD2 matching 10 bases. V shed 5 bases, J shed 6 bases, and the junction held 1 base outside the gene matches. The CDR3 is 13 amino acids. From germline, CDR1 is SGHVS and CDR2 FNYEAQ. This CDR3 is CASSQRGGNEQFF. DNA for the CDR3: TGTGCCAGCAGCCAGCGGGGGGGCAATGAGCAGTTCTTC.

Ten or more counts support this clonotype. This chain uses TRBV6-1 with TRBJ1-1; no reliable D call. The CDR3 contains 13 residues. Per germline, CDR1 MNHNS and CDR2 SASEGT. Trimming shortened V by 7 bases and J by 0 bases, and 9 bases separated the two germline ends. The CDR3 spells CASTLNMNTEAFF. The CDR3, as DNA: TGTGCCAGCACTCTCAACATGAACACTGAAGCTTTCTTT.

This clonotype came up many times. The J gene is TRBJ2-5, the V gene TRBV3-1; TRBD2 is a possible D gene (6 bases). This CDR3 comprises 15 residues. Per the germline V gene, CDR1 is LGHDT and CDR2 is YNNKEL (reference sequence). V was clipped by 4 bases and J by 5 bases, with 17 bases between them. CDR3 coding DNA: TGTGCCAGCAGCCTAAAAAGACTAGTTCTGGAGACCCAGTACTTC. Amino acids: CASSLKRLVLETQYF.

This clonotype was found many times. The chain links TRBV6-1 to TRBJ2-5, with 7 bases that match TRBD1. Germline V gene data show CDR1 as MNHNS and CDR2 as SASEGT. This CDR3 has 13 amino acids. V was pared by 6 bases and J by 6 bases, with 7 bases of the junction left unmatched. CDR3 nucleotides: TGTGCCAGCAGGGTCAGACAGGGACAGACCCAGTACTTC. Translation gives CASRVRQGQTQYF.